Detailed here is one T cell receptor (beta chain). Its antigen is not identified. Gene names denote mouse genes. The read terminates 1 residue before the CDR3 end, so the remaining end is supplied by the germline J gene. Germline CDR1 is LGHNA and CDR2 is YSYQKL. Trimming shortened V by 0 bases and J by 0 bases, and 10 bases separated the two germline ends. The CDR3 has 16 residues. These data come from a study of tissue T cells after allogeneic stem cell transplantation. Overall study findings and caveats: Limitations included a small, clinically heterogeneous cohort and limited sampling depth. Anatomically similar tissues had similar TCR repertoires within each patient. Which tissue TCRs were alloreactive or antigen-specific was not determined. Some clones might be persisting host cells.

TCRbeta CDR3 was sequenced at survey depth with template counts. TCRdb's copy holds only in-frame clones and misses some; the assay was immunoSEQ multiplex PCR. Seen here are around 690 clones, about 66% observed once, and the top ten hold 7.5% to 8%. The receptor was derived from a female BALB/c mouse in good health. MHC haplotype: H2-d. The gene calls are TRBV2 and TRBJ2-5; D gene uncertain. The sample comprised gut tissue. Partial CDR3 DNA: TGTGCCAGCAGCCAAGAGAGGGTATCTAACCAAGACACCCAGTAC. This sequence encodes CASSQERVSNQDTQY. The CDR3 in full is CASSQERVSNQDTQYF.